This T cell receptor (beta chain) was sequenced in a study of shared clonotypes between healthy human individuals. Researchers ran the assay at a deep level. Clones were read by immunoSEQ multiplex PCR, and TCRdb kept only the in-frame ones, dropping some. This table has 2 million to 2.5 million clones, under 97% appearing once. The CDR3 is 13 residues long. The V gene lost 2 bases and the J gene lost 5 bases, with 9 bases spanning the gap. CDR1 is SGHNT, CDR2 YYREEE, per germline (reference sequence). Sequencing was carried out using naive CD4+ T cells sorted from blood. Subset: CD45RA+ positively selected. The chain combines TRBV5-4 with TRBJ2-3; D unclear. The TCR comes from a man aged 18 to 29 in good health. The CDR3 region is CASSFRDVDTQYF. CDR3 nucleotide sequence: TGTGCCAGCAGCTTCCGAGATGTAGATACGCAGTATTTT.